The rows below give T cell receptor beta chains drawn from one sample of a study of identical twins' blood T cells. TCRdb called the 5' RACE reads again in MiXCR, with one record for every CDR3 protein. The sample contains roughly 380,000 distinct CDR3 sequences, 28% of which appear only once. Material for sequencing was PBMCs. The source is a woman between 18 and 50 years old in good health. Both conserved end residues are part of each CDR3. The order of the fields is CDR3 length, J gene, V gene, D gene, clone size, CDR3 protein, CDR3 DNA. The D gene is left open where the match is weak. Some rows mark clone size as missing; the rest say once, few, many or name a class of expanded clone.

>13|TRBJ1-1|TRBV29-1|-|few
CSVDGRGNTEAFF
TGCAGCGTTGATGGCAGGGGGAACACTGAAGCTTTCTTT
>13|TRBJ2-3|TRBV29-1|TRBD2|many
CSVGGTSGDTQYF
TGCAGCGTGGGGGGGACTAGCGGAGATACGCAGTATTTT
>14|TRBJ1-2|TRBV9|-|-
CASSGYRISDGYTF
TGTGCCAGCAGCGGATACAGAATTTCAGATGGCTACACCTTC
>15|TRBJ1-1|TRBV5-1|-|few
CASSLGPPTNTEAFF
TGCGCCAGCAGCTTGGGGCCTCCCACGAACACTGAAGCTTTCTTT
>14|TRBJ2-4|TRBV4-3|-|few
CASALSGRENIQYF
TGCGCCAGCGCCTTGAGCGGTCGGGAAAACATTCAGTACTTC
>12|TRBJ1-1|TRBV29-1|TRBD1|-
CSGDRDNTEAFF
TGCAGCGGGGACAGGGATAACACTGAAGCTTTCTTT
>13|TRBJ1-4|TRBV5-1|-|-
CVSSLVENEKLFF
TGCGTCAGCAGCTTGGTGGAGAATGAAAAACTGTTTTTT
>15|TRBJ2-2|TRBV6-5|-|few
CASSRHFANTGELFF
TGTGCCAGCAGTCGCCATTTCGCGAACACCGGGGAGCTGTTTTTT
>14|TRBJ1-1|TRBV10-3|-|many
CAISDFGGKAEAFF
TGTGCCATCAGTGATTTCGGGGGGAAGGCTGAAGCTTTCTTT
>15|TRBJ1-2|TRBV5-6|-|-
CASSLFDRTNYGYTF
TGTGCCAGCAGCTTGTTTGACAGAACTAACTATGGCTACACCTTC
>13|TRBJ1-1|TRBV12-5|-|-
CASGPFKNTEAFF
TGTGCTAGTGGGCCCTTCAAAAACACTGAAGCTTTCTTT
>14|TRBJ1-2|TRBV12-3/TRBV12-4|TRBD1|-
CASSLARGRDGYTF
TGTGCCAGCAGTTTAGCGAGGGGGCGAGATGGCTACACCTTC
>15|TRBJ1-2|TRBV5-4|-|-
CASSAWAQKNYGYTF
TGTGCCAGCAGCGCTTGGGCACAGAAAAACTATGGCTACACCTTC
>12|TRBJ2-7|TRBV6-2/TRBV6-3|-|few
CASRNTDYEQYF
TGTGCCAGCAGAAACACCGACTACGAGCAGTACTTC
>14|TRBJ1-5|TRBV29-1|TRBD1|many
CSVAEATGLQPQHF
TGCAGCGTTGCAGAGGCGACAGGGCTTCAGCCCCAGCATTTT
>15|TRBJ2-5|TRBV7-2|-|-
CASTQQGFYQETQYF
TGTGCCAGCACCCAACAGGGTTTCTACCAAGAGACCCAGTACTTC
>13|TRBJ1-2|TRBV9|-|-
CASTRDGNYGYTF
TGTGCCAGCACCCGGGACGGGAACTATGGCTACACCTTC
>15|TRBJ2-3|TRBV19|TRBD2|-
CASSKSGRETDTQYF
TGTGCCAGTAGTAAGAGCGGGAGGGAGACAGATACGCAGTATTTT
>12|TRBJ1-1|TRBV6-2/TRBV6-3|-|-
CASSPPRLEAFF
TGTGCCAGCTCCCCACCCAGGTTGGAAGCTTTCTTT
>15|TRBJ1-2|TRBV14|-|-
CASSQGHNSNDGYTF
TGTGCCAGCAGCCAAGGGCATAACAGTAACGATGGCTACACCTTC
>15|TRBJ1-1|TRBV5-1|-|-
CASSMALGGNTEAFF
TGCGCCAGCAGCATGGCACTCGGGGGGAACACTGAAGCTTTCTTT
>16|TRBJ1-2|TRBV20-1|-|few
CSARGIQWQSNYGYTF
TGCAGTGCTAGAGGGATACAGTGGCAGTCTAACTATGGCTACACCTTC
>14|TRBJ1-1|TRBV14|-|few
CASSQLSGTTEAFF
TGTGCCAGCAGCCAGCTTTCCGGGACCACTGAAGCTTTCTTT
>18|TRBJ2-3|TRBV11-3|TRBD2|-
CASSYDRIGTSGTDTQYF
TGTGCCAGCAGCTACGATCGCATAGGGACTAGCGGGACAGATACGCAGTATTTT
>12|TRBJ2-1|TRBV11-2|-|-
CACSNGTDEQFF
TGTGCCTGCAGCAATGGGACGGATGAGCAGTTCTTC
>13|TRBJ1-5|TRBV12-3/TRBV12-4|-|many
CASSFNSNQPQHF
TGTGCCAGCAGTTTCAATAGCAATCAGCCCCAGCATTTT
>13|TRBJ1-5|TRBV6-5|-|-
CASSYGVNQPRHF
TGTGCCAGCAGTTACGGGGTGAATCAGCCCCGGCATTTT
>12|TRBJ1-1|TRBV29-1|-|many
CSVEGQGSEAFF
TGCAGCGTTGAAGGCCAGGGGTCCGAAGCTTTCTTT
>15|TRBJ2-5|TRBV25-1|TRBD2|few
CASSVLLAGLETQYF
TGTGCCAGCAGTGTCCTACTAGCGGGGCTAGAGACCCAGTACTTC
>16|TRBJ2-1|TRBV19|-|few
CASTQRGLRRGNEQFF
TGTGCCAGTACTCAAAGGGGACTCCGGCGGGGCAATGAGCAGTTCTTC
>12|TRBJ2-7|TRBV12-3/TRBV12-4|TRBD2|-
CASSSAGGHQYF
TGTGCCAGCAGTTCAGCGGGAGGGCATCAGTACTTC
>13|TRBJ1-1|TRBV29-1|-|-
CSVVRSPNTEAFF
TGCAGCGTTGTCCGCTCCCCGAACACTGAAGCTTTCTTT
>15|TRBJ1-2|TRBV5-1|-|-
CASSLESGPNYGYTF
TGCGCCAGCAGCTTGGAGTCCGGTCCTAACTATGGCTACACCTTC
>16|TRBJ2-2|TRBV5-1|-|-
CASSSLAPPNTGELFF
TGCGCCAGCAGCTCCTTAGCTCCCCCGAACACCGGGGAGCTGTTTTTT
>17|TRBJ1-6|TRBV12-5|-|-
CASGLVIGGGRNSPLHF
TGTGCTAGTGGTTTGGTAATTGGGGGGGGCAGGAATTCACCCCTCCACTTT
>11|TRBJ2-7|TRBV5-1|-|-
CASTGAHEQYF
TGCGCCAGCACGGGGGCTCACGAGCAGTACTTC
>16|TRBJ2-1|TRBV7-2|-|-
CASSLWGTPAYNEQFF
TGTGCCAGCAGCTTATGGGGGACCCCGGCCTACAATGAGCAGTTCTTC
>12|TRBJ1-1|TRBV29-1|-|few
CSVFVPNTEAFF
TGCAGCGTTTTTGTTCCGAACACTGAAGCTTTCTTT
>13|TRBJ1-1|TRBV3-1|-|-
CATKGGVSTETFF
TGTGCCACCAAGGGGGGGGTATCCACTGAAACTTTCTTT
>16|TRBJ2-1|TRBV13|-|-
CASSPPTSSRYNEQFF
TGTGCCAGCAGCCCGCCTACTAGCAGTCGATACAATGAGCAGTTCTTC